Given below is one T cell receptor beta chain in context. This clonotype appeared many times. Its cognate antigen has yet to be identified. The input lacks base qualities; no much larger clone sits a single base away. This entry belongs to a study of T cell repertoires in cytomegalovirus infection (dated by TCRdb to between 2018 and 2021). Study-level background: Donor HLA type was relevant to the analysis, as public TCR beta signatures indicated carriage of CMV infection together with the matching HLA type.

The sequencer listed for this sample is Illumina HiSeq 1500. Using fastp trimming at Q25 and MiXCR clonotype assembly, TCRdb reanalyzed the public sequencing data and kept in-frame beta chains. Every entry covers one CDR3 protein and lists the most common genes and DNA from its rows. Recorded for this sample are about 110,000 distinct CDR3 sequences; over 9.5% of them occurred a single time. The ten largest clones take up around 29% of the sample. Study-level results and caveats: In both this cohort and an independent cohort of approximately 350 donors, the cumulative frequency of public TCR beta family members distinguished carriers of CMV infection plus the relevant HLA type. The ex vivo response was dominated by HLA-C-restricted CMV-specific TCR beta clonotypes, which also provided the single most frequent clonotype in two of eight donors.

CDR1 and CDR2, per the germline V gene, are SGHRS and YFSETQ. The CDR3 measures 13 amino acids from cysteine to phenylalanine. The retained sequence is limited to the CDR3, 39 bases, with the frame set at the first base. V trim: 3 bases; J trim: 4 bases; unmatched bases: 4. This sequence originates from a human donor in good health (CMV status not recorded). Some clones in this sample may be carry-over from other donors' samples. The V and J segments used are TRBV5-1 and TRBJ2-7, with TRBD2 matching 7 junction bases. Sequenced: PBMCs, sequenced either directly or after in vitro stimulation (not recorded which). The CDR3 protein: CASSSSSGYEQYF. DNA sequence: TGCGCCAGCAGCTCCTCTAGCGGATACGAGCAGTACTTC.